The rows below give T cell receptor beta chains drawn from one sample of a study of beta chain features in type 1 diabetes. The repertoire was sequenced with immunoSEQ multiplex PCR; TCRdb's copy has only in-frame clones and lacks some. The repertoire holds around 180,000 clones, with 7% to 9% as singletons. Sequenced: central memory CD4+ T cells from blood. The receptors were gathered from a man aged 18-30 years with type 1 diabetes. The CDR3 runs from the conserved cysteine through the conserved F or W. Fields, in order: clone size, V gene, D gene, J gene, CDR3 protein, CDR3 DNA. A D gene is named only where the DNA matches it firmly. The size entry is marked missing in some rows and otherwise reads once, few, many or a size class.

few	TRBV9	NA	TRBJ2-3	CASSPTLLDRTQYF	TGTGCCAGCAGCCCAACCTTGTTAGACAGAACGCAGTATTTT
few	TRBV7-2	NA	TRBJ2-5	CASSLGSHSQETQYF	TGTGCCAGCAGCTTAGGTTCGCACAGTCAAGAGACCCAGTACTTC
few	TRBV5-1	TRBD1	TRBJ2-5	CASSRWTGLGETQYF	TGCGCCAGCAGTCGCTGGACAGGGCTGGGAGAGACCCAGTACTTC
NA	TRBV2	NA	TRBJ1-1	CASKLTVNTEAFF	TGTGCCAGCAAACTTACAGTTAACACTGAAGCTTTCTTT
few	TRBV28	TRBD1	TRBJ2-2	CASRRDSMTEELFF	TGTGCCAGCAGAAGGGACAGCATGACCGAGGAGCTGTTTTTT
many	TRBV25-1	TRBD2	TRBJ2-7	CASSVTSWYEQYF	TGTGCCAGCAGTGTGACTAGCTGGTACGAGCAGTACTTC
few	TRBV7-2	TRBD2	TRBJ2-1	CASSLTSGREEQFF	TGTGCCAGCAGCTTAACTAGCGGGAGGGAAGAGCAGTTCTTC
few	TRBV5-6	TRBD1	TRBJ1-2	CASSLGFRGQGYTF	TGTGCCAGCAGCTTGGGTTTCAGGGGGCAAGGCTACACCTTC
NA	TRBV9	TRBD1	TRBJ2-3	CASSVGTGATDTQYF	TGTGCCAGCAGCGTAGGGACAGGGGCCACAGATACGCAGTATTTT
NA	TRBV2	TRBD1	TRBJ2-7	CASRTGDIGEQYF	TGTGCCAGCAGGACAGGGGATATTGGCGAGCAGTACTTC
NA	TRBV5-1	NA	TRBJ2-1	CASSFNSYNEQFF	TGCGCCAGCAGCTTTAATAGCTACAATGAGCAGTTCTTC
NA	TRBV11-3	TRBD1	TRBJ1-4	CASSSGQGSEKLFF	TGTGCCAGCAGCTCTGGACAGGGGAGTGAAAAACTGTTTTTT
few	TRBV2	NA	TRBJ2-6	CASSQRTLRGTLSGANVLTF	TGTGCCAGCAGTCAAAGAACCCTTCGGGGTACGCTCTCTGGGGCCAACGTCCTGACTTTC
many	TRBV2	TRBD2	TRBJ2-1	CASSGTSGRDEQFF	TGTGCCAGCAGTGGGACTAGCGGGAGGGATGAGCAGTTCTTC
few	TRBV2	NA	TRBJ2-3	CASRRRVLRGTDTQYF	TGTGCCAGCCGGAGAAGAGTCCTTAGAGGCACAGATACGCAGTATTTT
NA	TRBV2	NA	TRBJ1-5	CASRPTGLSQPQHF	TGTGCCAGCAGGCCAACAGGGTTGAGTCAGCCCCAGCATTTT
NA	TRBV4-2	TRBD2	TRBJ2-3	CASSQALLTSGSREDTQYF	TGTGCCAGCAGCCAAGCCTTACTGACAAGCGGGAGCAGAGAAGATACGCAGTATTTT
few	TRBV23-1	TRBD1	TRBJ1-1	CASSPKLRQGAAEAFF	TGCGCCAGCAGTCCAAAACTACGACAGGGGGCCGCTGAAGCTTTCTTT
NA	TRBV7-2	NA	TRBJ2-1	CASSLAVSSYNEQFF	TGTGCCAGCAGCTTAGCGGTTAGCTCCTACAATGAGCAGTTCTTC
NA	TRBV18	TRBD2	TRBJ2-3	CASSPSASGSTDTQYF	TGTGCCAGCTCACCGTCGGCTAGCGGGAGCACAGATACGCAGTATTTT
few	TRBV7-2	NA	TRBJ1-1	CASSFTPQGRGAFF	TGTGCCAGCAGCTTCACCCCACAGGGTAGAGGCGCTTTCTTT
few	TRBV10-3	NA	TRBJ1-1	CAISRSSNTEAFF	TGTGCCATCAGCCGGAGCTCGAACACTGAAGCTTTCTTT
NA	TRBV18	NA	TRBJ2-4	CASSPGLAKNIQYF	TGTGCCAGCTCACCGGGGCTAGCCAAAAACATTCAGTACTTC
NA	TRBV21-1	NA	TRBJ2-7	CASSKSVGTGGSSYEQYF	TGTGCCAGCAGCAAATCGGTCGGTACGGGGGGCAGCTCCTACGAGCAGTACTTC
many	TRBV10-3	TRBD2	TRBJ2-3	CAISGEAGGRGDTQYF	TGTGCCATCAGCGGGGAAGCGGGGGGCCGAGGAGATACGCAGTATTTT
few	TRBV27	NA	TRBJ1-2	CASSLRQGGGYTF	TGTGCCAGCAGTTTAAGGCAGGGAGGTGGCTACACCTTC
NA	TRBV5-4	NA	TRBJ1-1	CASSLAGLRGAFF	TGTGCCAGCAGCTTGGCTGGACTCCGGGGGGCTTTCTTT
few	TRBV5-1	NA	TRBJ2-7	CASSLDGQWSYEQYF	TGCGCCAGCAGCTTGGATGGACAGTGGTCCTACGAGCAGTACTTC
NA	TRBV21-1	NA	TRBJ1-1	CASSWGQGRTTEAFF	TGTGCCAGCAGCTGGGGACAGGGGAGAACCACTGAAGCTTTCTTT
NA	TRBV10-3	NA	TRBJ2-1	CAISTGREGNEQFF	TGTGCCATCAGTACAGGGAGGGAGGGCAATGAGCAGTTCTTC
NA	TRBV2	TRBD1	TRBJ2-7	CASGQGTYEQYF	TGTGCCAGCGGACAGGGCACCTACGAGCAGTACTTC